These T cell receptor beta chains were read from a single sample in a study of blood T cell repertoires in COVID-19. TCRdb's table, derived via immunoSEQ multiplex PCR, lists solely in-frame clones and lacks some. The sample carries a few hundred thousand clones, around 83% recorded once. Material: peripheral blood. The receptors come from a man aged 18 to 35 with active or convalescent COVID-19. Both conserved end residues are part of each CDR3. D genes are given only for firm matches.

v_call d_call cdr3_aa
TRBV6-5 TRBD1 CASRNPGQGDGYTF
TRBV4-3 . CASSPWTASDTQYF
TRBV7-9 . CASSHTYEQYF
TRBV7-9 . CASSYRVGTEAFF
TRBV28 TRBD1 CASSTGTDSTGRSQYF
TRBV20-1 . CSAKSTGELFF
TRBV7-6 TRBD1 CASSPNRGVSDGYTF
TRBV28 . CASKAGLSGNTIYF
TRBV7-2 TRBD2 CASSFSGLAGTDTQYF
TRBV9 . CASNPGLFDTEAFF
TRBV4-1 TRBD1 CASSTPWDSLAYEQYF
TRBV5-1 TRBD2 CASSRLTSGDRETQYF
TRBV7-2 TRBD2 CASSLFSGAGTDTQYF
TRBV5-4 TRBD2 CASSSTGGQETQYF
TRBV10-3 . CATRVGATRHPFF
TRBV27 TRBD2 CASSPRTSGAQETQYF
TRBV28 TRBD2 CASERGNTDTQYF
TRBV5-1 . CASSAEDEKLFF
TRBV6-5 . CASKRPTTDTQYF
TRBV30 . CAFEDGAYEQYF
TRBV10-3 TRBD1 CATGQGGDEKLFF
TRBV28 . CASNLRWQPQHF
TRBV4-1 TRBD2 CASSDPGLAPETQYF
TRBV2 . CASSWQGRRENSPLHF
TRBV14 . CASSQESGYNSPLHF
TRBV5-1 . CASSLTGKDSYEQYF
TRBV9 TRBD1 CASSPLGTGATTNEKLFF
TRBV5-1 . CASSLGRLGSSGDTDTQYF
TRBV27 TRBD2 CASSLAEGRTTLAGVHSYEQYF
TRBV9 . CASSVGVSGNTIYF
TRBV6-5 TRBD1 CASSINRGRTDTQYF
TRBV24-1 . CATSEGEGEAFF
TRBV7-9 . CASPPEGGSGDTQYF
TRBV28 . CASSFPPGYSYNEQFF
TRBV11-1 . CASSPVQGSTEAFF
TRBV7-2 TRBD2 CASSVQGLAVYEQYF
TRBV27 . CASSLGHFTEAFF
TRBV24-1 TRBD1 CATSDSTGTGEKLFF
TRBV6-5 TRBD2 CASSRPGTSLTQYF
TRBV9 . CASSVALSSGNTIYF
TRBV4-2 . CASSQERQLNSPLHF
TRBV5-8 TRBD1 CASSSGQGADTQYF
TRBV29-1 TRBD2 CSAILAEGTGELFF
TRBV5-1 TRBD1 CASSEEGAYGYTF
TRBV28 . CASSLGGRGNTEAFF
TRBV27 . CASSPEASTDTQYF
TRBV2 . CASVGQPAMNTEAFF
TRBV4-2 . CASSQDPQAGQPQHF
TRBV28 . CASSGGLSGNTIYF
TRBV24-1 TRBD1 CATSVWEGQGAGELFF
TRBV7-8 TRBD1 CASSSPGQGGYEQYF
TRBV2 . CASNRGEEQYF
TRBV7-9 . CASSSPNTGSYGYTF
TRBV6-4 . CASSEREEGDEQFF